The present T cell receptor beta chain was sequenced within a study of blood T cell repertoires in COVID-19. Study summary: Nucleic acid was either cDNA or gDNA, and it came from T cells, B-cell-depleted T cells, or PBMCs.

The CDR3 covers 15 residues. V trimming: 4 bases; J trimming: 3 bases; junction bases outside the gene matches: 8. Looked up from germline, CDR1 is SGHNT and CDR2 is YYREEE (reference sequence). Assay used: immunoSEQ multiplex PCR; TCRdb lists only in-frame clones, some missing. The table shows about 230,000 clones, with roughly 83% occurring only once. This receptor was obtained from a woman aged 45-65 years with acute or convalescent COVID-19. V usage is TRBV5-4 and J usage is TRBJ2-5, with TRBD2 identical over 8 bases. Material for sequencing was peripheral blood. CDR3: CASSRGGLGEETQYF. Here the CDR3 DNA reads TGTGCCAGCAGCCGGGGGGGGCTGGGGGAAGAGACCCAGTACTTC.